The 3 T cell receptor beta chains presented below share a single source sample, sequenced in a study of T cells in Graves' hyperthyroidism and ophthalmopathy. Amplification of TCR beta CDR3 regions used RNA as the template. Using the HTBI primer set, a first-round RT-PCR was run on the TCR CDR3. MiXCR, run by TCRdb on the multiplex PCR reads, gives a single entry per CDR3 protein. The table has some 600,000 distinct CDR3 sequences, approximately 15% seen once. The sequenced material came from blood. These receptors originate from a woman aged 25 to 45 with Graves' hyperthyroidism that later progressed to Graves' ophthalmopathy.

The chain couples TRBV4-3 to TRBJ1-6; D unresolved. The V gene's germline CDR1 is LGHNA and CDR2 YSLEER. V lost 4 bases, J lost 7 bases, and 11 bases lay in between. The CDR3 is 14 residues long. CDR3 loop: CASSLNTANSPLHF. The CDR3 coding sequence is TGCGCCAGCAGCCTGAACACCGCCAATTCACCCCTCCACTTT.

Points on this clonotype: A read error is possible here, since a much larger clone lies one base away. V and J are TRBV6-2 or TRBV6-3 and TRBJ1-1; D is uncertain. CDR3 length: 15 amino acids. In germline, CDR1 is MNHEY, CDR2 SVGEGT. CDR3 sequence: CGSSYSLWDGTEAFF. The DNA of the CDR3 is TGTGGCAGCAGTTACTCGCTTTGGGATGGCACTGAAGCTTTCTTT.

J is TRBJ2-7 and V is TRBV6-1; 8 bases agree with TRBD1. In germline, CDR1 is MNHNS, CDR2 SASEGT. V trimming: 6 bases; J trimming: 2 bases; junction bases outside the gene matches: 9. The CDR3 is made up of 15 amino acids. The CDR3 spells CASSGQGSYTYEQYF. CDR3 in DNA: TGTGCCAGCAGCGGACAGGGTTCCTATACCTACGAGCAGTACTTC.